The 5 T cell receptor beta chains below all came from one sample that was sequenced in a study of PD-1 blockade in classical Hodgkin lymphoma. The repertoire was sequenced with immunoSEQ multiplex PCR; TCRdb's copy has only in-frame clones and lacks some. The sample lists around 58,000 clones; under 95% were seen once. Autologous stem cell transplantation was followed by relapse in every patient, and brentuximab vedotin exposure varied. This specimen was peripheral blood mononuclear cells (PBMCs), taken at baseline. These receptors all come from a human donor with classical Hodgkin lymphoma.

The rearrangement joins TRBV4-1 to TRBJ2-2; possibly TRBD1 for D (6 bases). V shed 5 bases and J shed 5 bases, with 15 bases lying between them. The CDR3 runs to 15 residues. Germline V gene sequence: CDR1 MGHRA, CDR2 YSYEKL. Here the CDR3 DNA reads TGCGCCAGCAGCTTCCAGGGGTCGGGGACCGGGGAGCTGTTTTTT. This gives the protein CASSFQGSGTGELFF.

The chain has TRBV11-1 and TRBJ2-7; D may be TRBD1 (5 bases). The germline V gene encodes CDR1 SGHAT and CDR2 FQDESV (reference sequence). The CDR3 covers 15 residues. The V and J ends lost 1 base and 0 bases respectively, with 10 bases between them. CDR3 protein: CASSLGGPSSYEQYF. CDR3 in DNA: TGTGCCAGCAGCTTAGGGGGCCCCAGCTCCTACGAGCAGTACTTC.

The gene calls are TRBV6-1 and TRBJ2-3, with D unclear. The CDR3 runs 11 residues. Per germline, CDR1 MNHNS and CDR2 SASEGT. Trimming shortened V by 2 bases and J by 4 bases, and 1 base separated the two germline ends. CDR3 DNA: TGTGCCAGCAGTGAACCAGATACGCAGTATTTT. Encoded protein: CASSEPDTQYF.

V usage is TRBV27 and J usage is TRBJ1-1, with TRBD1 matching 7 bases. J was trimmed by 1 base and V by 2 bases; bases with no gene match: 7. The CDR3 contains 16 residues. CDR1 MNHEY and CDR2 SMNVEV come from the germline V gene (reference sequence). The CDR3 is CASSLAGTESNTEAFF. CDR3 nucleotide sequence: TGTGCCAGCAGTTTAGCCGGGACAGAATCGAACACTGAAGCTTTCTTT.

This clone occurred a few times. The chain employs TRBV5-8 and TRBJ2-7; D uncertain. Germline CDR1 reads SGHTS; CDR2 reads YDEGEE. This CDR3 contains 14 residues. Trimming left V 0 bases short and J 1 base short, with 8 bases between. The CDR3 nucleotides are TGTGCCAGCAGCTTGGCCGGACGGTCCTACGAGCAGTACTTC. Translation gives CASSLAGRSYEQYF. The entire variable domain, with the rest obtained from reference TRBV5-8 and TRBJ2-7, is as follows: EAGVTQSPTHLIKTRGQQATLRCSPISGHTSVYWYQQALGLGLQFLLWYDEGEERNRGNFPPRFSGRQFPNYSSELNVNALELEDSALYLCASSLAGRSYEQYFGPGTRLTVT.